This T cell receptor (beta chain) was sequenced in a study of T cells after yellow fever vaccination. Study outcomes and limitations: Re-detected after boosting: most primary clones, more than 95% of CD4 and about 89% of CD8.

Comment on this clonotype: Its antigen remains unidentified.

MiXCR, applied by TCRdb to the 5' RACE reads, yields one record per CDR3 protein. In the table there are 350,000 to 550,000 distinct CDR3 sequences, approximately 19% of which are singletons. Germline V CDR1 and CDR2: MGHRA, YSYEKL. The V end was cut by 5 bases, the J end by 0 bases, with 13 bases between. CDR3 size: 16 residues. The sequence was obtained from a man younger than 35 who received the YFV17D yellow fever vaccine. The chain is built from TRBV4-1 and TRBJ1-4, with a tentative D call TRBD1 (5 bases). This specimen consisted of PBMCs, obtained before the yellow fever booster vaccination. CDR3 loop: CASSGGGVATNEKLFF. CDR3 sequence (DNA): TGCGCCAGCAGCGGCGGAGGGGTCGCAACTAATGAAAAACTGTTTTTT.